This TCR beta chain was recovered during a study of long-term antiretroviral therapy in people with HIV. Study findings and constraints: Whereas controls had wider CDR3 length ranges, HIV repertoires had narrower ones.

Sequencing relied on immunoSEQ assay v3.0, run at survey level. The table came from immunoSEQ multiplex PCR; TCRdb's copy has only in-frame clones and leaves some out. This sample has 10,000 to 15,000 clones; around 82% occur once, and the top ten carry about 13%. On this clone itself: The antigen remains unidentified.

This specimen was unsorted PBMCs, taken 1.3 years after starting antiretroviral therapy. The receptor was isolated from a woman aged 18-35 years with HIV.

The CDR3 DNA reads as TGTGCCACCTCGAGCTCCTATAATTCACCCCTCCACTTT. This encodes CATSSSYNSPLHF. This chain joins TRBV19 and TRBJ1-6; D unresolved. The CDR3 runs 13 residues. Germline V gene sequence: CDR1 LNHDA, CDR2 SQIVND (reference sequence). V dropped 10 bases and J dropped 0 bases, with 7 bases sitting between them.